The 9 T cell receptor beta chains below come from one sample, sequenced in a study of Graves' ophthalmopathy and Graves' hyperthyroidism. From RNA, the CDR3 regions of TCR beta chains were amplified and sequenced. Scientists carried out first-round RT-PCR using HTBI primers and then a second-round multiplex PCR. TCRdb recomputed calls from the multiplex PCR reads with MiXCR, one row per CDR3 protein. The repertoire holds around 670,000 distinct CDR3 sequences, with 40% as singletons. The sequencing input was peripheral blood. These receptors were taken from an adult man with Graves' ophthalmopathy.

The chain carries TRBV29-1 and TRBJ2-7, with 7 bases fitting TRBD2. The CDR3 covers 14 residues. Germline V gene data show CDR1 as SQVTM and CDR2 as ANQGSEA. After removal of 6 bases from V and 2 bases from J, the junction contained 10 bases not matched to a gene. CDR3 loop: CSVTGGRGTYEQYF. DNA of the CDR3: TGCAGCGTAACCGGCGGGAGAGGGACCTACGAGCAGTACTTC.

This clonotype was seen many times. The chain recombines TRBV7-2 with TRBJ1-2; D is possibly TRBD1 (5 bases). V dropped 1 base and J dropped 0 bases, with 12 bases sitting between them. The CDR3 has 16 amino acids. CDR1 and CDR2 (germline): SGHTA, FQGNSA. The CDR3 bases are TGTGCCAGCAGCTTAGGACAGCGGATGGCTAACTATGGCTACACCTTC. Its protein is CASSLGQRMANYGYTF. The full variable domain, rest sourced from reference TRBV7-2 and TRBJ1-2, is GAGVSQSPSNKVTEKGKDVELRCDPISGHTALYWYRQSLGQGLEFLIYFQGNSAPDKSGLPSDRFSAERTGGSVSTLTIQRTQQEDSAVYLCASSLGQRMANYGYTFGSGTRLTVV.

A single count supports this clonotype. This may arise from a read error, as a much more abundant clone is one base away. V and J are TRBV29-1 and TRBJ2-2, with 7 positions matching TRBD1. Trimming at V came to 2 bases and at J to 4 bases, leaving 7 bases not matched to a gene. Germline V CDR1 and CDR2: SQVTM, ANQGSEA. The CDR3 consists of 15 residues. CDR3 nucleotides: TGCAGCGTTGAAACGCTAGCAGGGGGCACCGGGGAGCTGTTTTTT. This translates into CSVETLAGGTGELFF.

This clonotype has only a few counts. The V gene is TRBV20-1, the J gene TRBJ1-6; 7 nucleotides agree with TRBD1. V lost 6 bases and J lost 8; bases outside the gene matches: 7. The CDR3 is made up of 13 amino acids. In germline, CDR1 is DFQATT, CDR2 SNEGSKA (reference sequence). The CDR3 DNA reads TGCAGTGCACGGGACAGCTCCGATTCACCCCTCCACTTT. Encoded protein: CSARDSSDSPLHF.

Concerning this clonotype: One junction end does not reproduce the germline sequence, and a read error may be involved. The chain links TRBV12-3 or TRBV12-4 to TRBJ2-5, with 13 bases lining up with TRBD2. CDR3 length: 17 amino acids. CDR3 DNA sequence: TGTGCCAGCAGTGGCGGGACTAGCGGGACAGGCCAAGAGACCCAGGACTTC. Its protein product is CASSGGTSGTGQETQDF.

The rearrangement joins TRBV24-1 to TRBJ1-5, with D perhaps matching TRBD1 (5 bases). The CDR3 loop spans 15 amino acids. Germline loops: CDR1 KGHDR, CDR2 SFDVKD. The CDR3 region has the DNA TGTGTCAGCAGTTTCCAGTTCGGGGGGGATCAGCCCCAGCATTTT. Encoded protein: CVSSFQFGGDQPQHF.

This clonotype was detected many times. The chain employs TRBV10-3 and TRBJ1-3; 9 bases align to TRBD1. Germline V gives CDR1 ENHRY, CDR2 SYGVKD. CDR3 length: 17 residues. Trimming removed 0 bases from V and 3 bases from J; junction bases left unmatched: 6. The CDR3 loop reads CAISESAGTGIGNTIYF. The CDR3 DNA reads as TGTGCCATCAGTGAGTCTGCCGGGACAGGGATTGGAAACACCATATATTTT.

A single count supports this clonotype. Sequence at one end of the junction differs from germline and may be a read error. The chain combines TRBV2 with TRBJ2-7; the D gene is possibly TRBD1 (7 bases). Germline V gives CDR1 SNHLY, CDR2 FYNNEI. The CDR3 runs to 15 residues. This CDR3 reads CAISVGPTGTYEQYF. CDR3 DNA: TGTGCCATCAGTGTGGGACCGACAGGGACTTACGAGCAGTACTTC.

This clonotype was seen at least ten times. This chain links TRBV7-9 with TRBJ1-1; D not resolved. Per germline, CDR1 SEHNR and CDR2 FQNEAQ (reference sequence). The germline V and J ends were trimmed by 2 bases and 3 bases, with 10 bases remaining between them. This CDR3 is 14 amino acids long. As DNA, the CDR3 is TGTGCCAGCAGCTTAAAGGGTTCCGACACTGAAGCTTTCTTT. It translates to CASSLKGSDTEAFF.